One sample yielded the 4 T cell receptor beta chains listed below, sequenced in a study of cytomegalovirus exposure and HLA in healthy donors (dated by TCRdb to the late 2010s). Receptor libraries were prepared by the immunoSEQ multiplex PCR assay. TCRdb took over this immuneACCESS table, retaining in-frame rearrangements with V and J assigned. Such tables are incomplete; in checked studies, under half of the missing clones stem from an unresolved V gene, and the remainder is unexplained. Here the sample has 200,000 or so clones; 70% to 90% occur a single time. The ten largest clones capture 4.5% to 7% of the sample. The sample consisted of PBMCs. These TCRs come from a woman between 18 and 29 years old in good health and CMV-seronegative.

The CDR3 DNA sequence: TGCGCCAGCAGCCAACGGACAGGGTACGAGCAGTACTTC. Its protein product is CASSQRTGYEQYF. The chain couples TRBV4-1 to TRBJ2-7; 8 bases align to TRBD1. Germline trimming cut 2 bases from V and 4 bases from J; bases unmatched to any gene: 1. Germline CDR1 MGHRA, CDR2 YSYEKL. The length of the CDR3 is 13 residues.

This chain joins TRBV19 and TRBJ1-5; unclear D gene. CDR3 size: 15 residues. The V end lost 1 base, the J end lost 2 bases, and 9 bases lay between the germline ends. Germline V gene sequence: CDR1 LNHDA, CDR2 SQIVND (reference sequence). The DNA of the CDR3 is TGTGCCAGTAGTATAGGGGGTTGGGGCAATCAGCCCCAGCATTTT. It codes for CASSIGGWGNQPQHF.

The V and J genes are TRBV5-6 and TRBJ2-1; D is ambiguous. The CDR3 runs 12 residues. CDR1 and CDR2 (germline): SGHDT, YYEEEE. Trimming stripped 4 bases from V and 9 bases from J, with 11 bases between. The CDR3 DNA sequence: TGTGCCAGCAGCCGGACCTCCGGTGAGCAGTTCTTC. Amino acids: CASSRTSGEQFF.

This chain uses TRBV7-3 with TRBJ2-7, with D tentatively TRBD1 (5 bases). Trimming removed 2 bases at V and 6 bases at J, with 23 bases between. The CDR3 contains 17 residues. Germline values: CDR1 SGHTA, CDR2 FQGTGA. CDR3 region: CASSLCIGHPTICEQYF. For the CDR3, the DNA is TGTGCCAGCAGCTTATGTATTGGACACCCTACCATATGCGAGCAGTACTTC.